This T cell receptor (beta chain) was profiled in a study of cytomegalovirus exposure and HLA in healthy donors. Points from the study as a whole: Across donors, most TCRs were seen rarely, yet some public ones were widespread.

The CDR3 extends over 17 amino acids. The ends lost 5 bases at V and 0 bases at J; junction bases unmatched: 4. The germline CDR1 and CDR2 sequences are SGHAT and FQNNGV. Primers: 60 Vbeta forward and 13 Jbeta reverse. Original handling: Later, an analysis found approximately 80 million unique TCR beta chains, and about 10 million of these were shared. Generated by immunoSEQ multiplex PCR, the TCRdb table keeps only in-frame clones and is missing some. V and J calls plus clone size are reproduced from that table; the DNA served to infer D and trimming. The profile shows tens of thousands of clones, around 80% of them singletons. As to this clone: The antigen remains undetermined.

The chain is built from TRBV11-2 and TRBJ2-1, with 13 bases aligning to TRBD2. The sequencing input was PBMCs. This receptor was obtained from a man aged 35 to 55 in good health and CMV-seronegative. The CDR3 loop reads CASSQTSGGVSYNEQFF. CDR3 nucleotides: TGTGCCAGCAGCCAAACTAGCGGGGGGGTCTCCTACAATGAGCAGTTCTTC.